This T cell receptor (beta chain) was retrieved from a study of shared clonotypes between healthy human individuals. CD45RO-negative, CCR7-positively selected cells formed the naive CD8 fraction, excluding terminally differentiated effector memory CD45RA+ cells. Data came from immunoSEQ multiplex PCR; TCRdb stores just in-frame clones and leaves some out. The table has over 2 million clones, less than 95% seen once. The material sequenced was naive CD8+ T cells sorted from blood. This TCR was recovered from a man between 18 and 29 years old in good health.

CDR3 residues: CARSPKQTDRGVLGYTF. CDR3 in DNA: TGTGCCAGAAGCCCCAAACAAACTGACAGGGGAGTACTCGGCTACACCTTC. The gene calls are TRBV5-3 and TRBJ1-2, with 8 bases matching TRBD1. TRBV5-3 is noted as an ORF with a role that remains uncertain. The CDR3 sequence is 17 residues long. Trimming removed 4 bases from V and 8 bases from J; junction bases left unmatched: 19.